This TCR beta chain came from a study of shared clonotypes between healthy human individuals. In germline, CDR1 is SGHKS, CDR2 YYEKEE (reference sequence). CDR3 length: 14 amino acids. V shed 0 bases and J 5 bases; nucleotides not matched to a gene: 0. This clone was seen only once. Its cognate antigen is unknown. The sample contains more than one DNA sequence encoding this CDR3. Study-wide findings and caveats: A reduction in generation probabilities was seen for non-shared clonotypes relative to those shared by all four donors. Despite large depth, sorted-subset datasets appeared incompletely sequenced.

CD45RA+ naive and CD45RA-negative memory subsets were separated from CD4+ cells. On sorted subsets, replicate PCRs used approximately 200 ng DNA, or 30,000 or so T cell genomes. The method was immunoSEQ multiplex PCR; TCRdb's version includes in-frame clones alone and lacks a portion of them. The repertoire consists of 1,500,000 or so clones, with approximately 96% occurring once and the leading ten covering 0.95% to 1.5%. The sequencing sample was made of naive CD4+ T cells sorted from blood. Subset in this sample: CD45RA+ positively selected. The J gene is TRBJ2-2, the V gene TRBV5-5, with 8 positions matching TRBD2. The TCR originated in a man younger than 40 in good health. DNA for the CDR3: TGTGCCAGCAGCTTGGTAGCGGGGACCGGGGAGCTGTTTTTT. It yields the protein CASSLVAGTGELFF.